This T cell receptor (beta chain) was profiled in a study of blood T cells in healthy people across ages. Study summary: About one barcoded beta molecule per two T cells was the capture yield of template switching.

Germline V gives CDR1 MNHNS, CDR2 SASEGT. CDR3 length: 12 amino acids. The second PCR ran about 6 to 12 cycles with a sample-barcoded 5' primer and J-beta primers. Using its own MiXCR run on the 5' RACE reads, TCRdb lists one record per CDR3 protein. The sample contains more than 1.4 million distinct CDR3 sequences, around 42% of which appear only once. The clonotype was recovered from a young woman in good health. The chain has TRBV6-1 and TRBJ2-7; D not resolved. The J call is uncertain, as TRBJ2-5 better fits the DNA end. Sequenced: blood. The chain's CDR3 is CASSEGMGTQYF. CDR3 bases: TGTGCCAGCAGTGAAGGGATGGGGACCCAGTACTTC.